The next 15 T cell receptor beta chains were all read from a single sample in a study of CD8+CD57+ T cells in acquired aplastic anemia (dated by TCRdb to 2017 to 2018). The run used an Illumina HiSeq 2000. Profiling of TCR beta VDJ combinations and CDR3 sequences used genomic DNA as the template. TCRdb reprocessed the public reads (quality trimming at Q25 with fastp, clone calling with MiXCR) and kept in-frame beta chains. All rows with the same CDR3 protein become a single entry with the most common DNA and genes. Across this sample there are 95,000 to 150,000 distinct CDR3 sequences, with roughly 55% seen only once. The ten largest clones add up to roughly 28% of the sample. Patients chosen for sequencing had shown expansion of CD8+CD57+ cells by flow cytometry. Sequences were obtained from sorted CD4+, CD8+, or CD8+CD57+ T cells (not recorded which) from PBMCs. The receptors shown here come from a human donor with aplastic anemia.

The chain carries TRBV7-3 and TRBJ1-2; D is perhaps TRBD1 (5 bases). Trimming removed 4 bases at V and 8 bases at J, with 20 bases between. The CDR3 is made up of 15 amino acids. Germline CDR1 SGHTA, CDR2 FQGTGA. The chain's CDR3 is CASSSGGFTPGGYTF. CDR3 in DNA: TGTGCCAGCAGCTCTGGGGGGTTCACCCCCGGCGGCTACACCTTC.

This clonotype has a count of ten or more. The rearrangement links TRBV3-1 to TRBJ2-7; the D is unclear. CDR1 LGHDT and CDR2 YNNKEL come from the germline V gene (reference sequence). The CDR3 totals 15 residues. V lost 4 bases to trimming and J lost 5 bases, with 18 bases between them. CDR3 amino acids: CASSPRTGWADEQYF. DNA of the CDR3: TGTGCCAGCAGCCCCCGGACCGGGTGGGCGGACGAGCAGTACTTC.

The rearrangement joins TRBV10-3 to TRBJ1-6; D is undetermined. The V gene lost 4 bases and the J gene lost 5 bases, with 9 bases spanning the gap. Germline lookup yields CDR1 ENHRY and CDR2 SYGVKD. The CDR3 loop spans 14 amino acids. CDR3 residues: CAISGAGNNSPLHF. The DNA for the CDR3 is TGTGCCATCAGTGGGGCCGGTAATAATTCACCCCTCCACTTT.

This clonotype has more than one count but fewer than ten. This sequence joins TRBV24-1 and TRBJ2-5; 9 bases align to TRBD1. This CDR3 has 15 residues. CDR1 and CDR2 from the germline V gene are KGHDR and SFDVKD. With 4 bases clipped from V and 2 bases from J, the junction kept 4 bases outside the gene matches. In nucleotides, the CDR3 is TGTGCCACCAGTGACTCCGGGACAGGGCAAGAGACCCAGTACTTC. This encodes CATSDSGTGQETQYF.

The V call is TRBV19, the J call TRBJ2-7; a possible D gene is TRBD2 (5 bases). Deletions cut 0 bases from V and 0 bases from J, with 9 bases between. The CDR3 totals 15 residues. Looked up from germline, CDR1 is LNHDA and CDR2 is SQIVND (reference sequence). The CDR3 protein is CASSIDGLNSYEQYF. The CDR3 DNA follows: TGTGCCAGTAGTATAGATGGACTCAACTCCTACGAGCAGTACTTC.

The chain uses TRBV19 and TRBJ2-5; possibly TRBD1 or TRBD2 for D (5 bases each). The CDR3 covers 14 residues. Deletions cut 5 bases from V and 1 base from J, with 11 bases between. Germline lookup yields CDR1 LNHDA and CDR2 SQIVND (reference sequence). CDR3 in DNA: TGTGCCAGTAGTGCCCGTGGGACCCAAGAGACCCAGTACTTC. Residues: CASSARGTQETQYF.

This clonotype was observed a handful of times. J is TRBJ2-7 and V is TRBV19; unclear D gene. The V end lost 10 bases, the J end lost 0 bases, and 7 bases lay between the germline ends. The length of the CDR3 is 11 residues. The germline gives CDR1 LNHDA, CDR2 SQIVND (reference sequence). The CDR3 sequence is CATADSYEQYF. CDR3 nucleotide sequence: TGTGCCACCGCGGACTCCTACGAGCAGTACTTC. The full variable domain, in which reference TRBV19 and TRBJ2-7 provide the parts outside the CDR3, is DGGITQSPKYLFRKEGQNVTLSCEQNLNHDAMYWYRQDPGQGLRLIYYSQIVNDFQKGDIAEGYSVSREKKESFPLTVTSAQKNPTAFYLCATADSYEQYFGPGTRLTVT.

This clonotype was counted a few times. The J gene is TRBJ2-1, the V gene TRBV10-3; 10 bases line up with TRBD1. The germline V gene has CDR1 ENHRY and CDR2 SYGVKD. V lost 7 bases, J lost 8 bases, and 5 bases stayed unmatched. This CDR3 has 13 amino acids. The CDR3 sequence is CAIKGQGSDEQFF. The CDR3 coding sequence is TGTGCCATCAAGGGACAGGGGAGCGATGAGCAGTTCTTC.

CDR3 in amino acids: CAISEQGSYEQYF. In DNA form, the CDR3 reads TGTGCCATCAGTGAGCAAGGCTCCTACGAGCAGTACTTC. V and J are TRBV10-3 and TRBJ2-7, with D unresolved. The CDR3 is 13 residues long. Germline V CDR1 and CDR2: ENHRY, SYGVKD. The V and J ends lost 2 bases and 0 bases respectively, with 5 bases between them.

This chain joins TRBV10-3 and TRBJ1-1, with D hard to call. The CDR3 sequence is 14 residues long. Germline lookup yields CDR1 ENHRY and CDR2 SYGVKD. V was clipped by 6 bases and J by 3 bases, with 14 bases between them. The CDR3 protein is CAIRARTDDTEAFF. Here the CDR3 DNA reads TGTGCCATCAGGGCCCGGACCGACGACACTGAAGCTTTCTTT.

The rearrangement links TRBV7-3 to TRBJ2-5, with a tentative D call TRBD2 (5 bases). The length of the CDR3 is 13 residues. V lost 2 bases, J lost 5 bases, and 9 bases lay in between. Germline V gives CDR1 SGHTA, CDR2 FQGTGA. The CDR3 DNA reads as TGTGCCAGCAGCTTATACGGGGTGGAGACCCAGTACTTC. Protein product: CASSLYGVETQYF.

The CDR3 loop is CASSRTTSQETQYF. The CDR3 nucleotides are TGTGCCAGCAGTCGAACGACTAGCCAAGAGACCCAGTACTTC. This sequence joins TRBV2 and TRBJ2-5; possibly TRBD2 for D (6 bases). Germline V gene data show CDR1 as SNHLY and CDR2 as FYNNEI. Trimming left V 5 bases short and J 1 base short, with 11 bases between. This CDR3 contains 14 residues.

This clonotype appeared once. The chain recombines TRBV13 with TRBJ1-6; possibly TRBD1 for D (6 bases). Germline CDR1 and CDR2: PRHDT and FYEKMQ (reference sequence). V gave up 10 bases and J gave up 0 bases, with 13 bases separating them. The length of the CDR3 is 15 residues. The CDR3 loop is CAIRQESSYNSPLHF. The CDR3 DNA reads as TGTGCCATTAGACAGGAGAGCTCCTATAATTCACCCCTCCACTTT. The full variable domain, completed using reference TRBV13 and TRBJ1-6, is AAGVIQSPRHLIKEKRETATLKCYPIPRHDTVYWYQQGPGQDPQFLISFYEKMQSDKGSIPDRFSAQQFSDYHSELNMSSLELGDSALYFCAIRQESSYNSPLHFGNGTRLTVT.

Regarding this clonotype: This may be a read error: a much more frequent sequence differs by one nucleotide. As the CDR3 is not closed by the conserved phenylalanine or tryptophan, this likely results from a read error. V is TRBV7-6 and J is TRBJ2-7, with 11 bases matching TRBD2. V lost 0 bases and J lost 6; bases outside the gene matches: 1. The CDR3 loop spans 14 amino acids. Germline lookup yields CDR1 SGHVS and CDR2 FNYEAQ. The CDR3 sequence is CASSLALAGGEQYS. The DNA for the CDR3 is TGTGCCAGCAGCTTAGCCCTAGCGGGAGGCGAGCAGTACTCC.

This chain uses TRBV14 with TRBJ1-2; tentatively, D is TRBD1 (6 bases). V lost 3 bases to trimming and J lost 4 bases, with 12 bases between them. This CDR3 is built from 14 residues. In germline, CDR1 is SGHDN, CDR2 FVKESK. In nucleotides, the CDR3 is TGTGCCAGCAGCCACCCCGGGACACCCTATGGCTACACCTTC. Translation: CASSHPGTPYGYTF. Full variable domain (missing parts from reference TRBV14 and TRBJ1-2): EAGVTQFPSHSVIEKGQTVTLRCDPISGHDNLYWYRRVMGKEIKFLLHFVKESKQDESGMPNNRFLAERTGGTYSTLKVQPAELEDSGVYFCASSHPGTPYGYTFGSGTRLTVV.